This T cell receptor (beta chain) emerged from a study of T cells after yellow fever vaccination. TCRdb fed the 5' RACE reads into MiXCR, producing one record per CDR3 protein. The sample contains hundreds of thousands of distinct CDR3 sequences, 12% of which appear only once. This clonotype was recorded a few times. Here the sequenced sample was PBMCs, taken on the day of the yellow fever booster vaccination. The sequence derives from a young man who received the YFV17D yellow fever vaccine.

For the CDR3, the DNA is TGTGCCAGCAGCTTAATGGGGTCCGGACTTTTCGGGGAGCTGTTTTTT. As protein: CASSLMGSGLFGELFF. The rearrangement joins TRBV11-2 to TRBJ2-2, with a weak D call TRBD2 (5 bases). Trimming left V 2 bases short and J 7 bases short, with 17 bases between. Germline CDR1 and CDR2: SGHAT and FQNNGV. The CDR3 contains 16 residues.